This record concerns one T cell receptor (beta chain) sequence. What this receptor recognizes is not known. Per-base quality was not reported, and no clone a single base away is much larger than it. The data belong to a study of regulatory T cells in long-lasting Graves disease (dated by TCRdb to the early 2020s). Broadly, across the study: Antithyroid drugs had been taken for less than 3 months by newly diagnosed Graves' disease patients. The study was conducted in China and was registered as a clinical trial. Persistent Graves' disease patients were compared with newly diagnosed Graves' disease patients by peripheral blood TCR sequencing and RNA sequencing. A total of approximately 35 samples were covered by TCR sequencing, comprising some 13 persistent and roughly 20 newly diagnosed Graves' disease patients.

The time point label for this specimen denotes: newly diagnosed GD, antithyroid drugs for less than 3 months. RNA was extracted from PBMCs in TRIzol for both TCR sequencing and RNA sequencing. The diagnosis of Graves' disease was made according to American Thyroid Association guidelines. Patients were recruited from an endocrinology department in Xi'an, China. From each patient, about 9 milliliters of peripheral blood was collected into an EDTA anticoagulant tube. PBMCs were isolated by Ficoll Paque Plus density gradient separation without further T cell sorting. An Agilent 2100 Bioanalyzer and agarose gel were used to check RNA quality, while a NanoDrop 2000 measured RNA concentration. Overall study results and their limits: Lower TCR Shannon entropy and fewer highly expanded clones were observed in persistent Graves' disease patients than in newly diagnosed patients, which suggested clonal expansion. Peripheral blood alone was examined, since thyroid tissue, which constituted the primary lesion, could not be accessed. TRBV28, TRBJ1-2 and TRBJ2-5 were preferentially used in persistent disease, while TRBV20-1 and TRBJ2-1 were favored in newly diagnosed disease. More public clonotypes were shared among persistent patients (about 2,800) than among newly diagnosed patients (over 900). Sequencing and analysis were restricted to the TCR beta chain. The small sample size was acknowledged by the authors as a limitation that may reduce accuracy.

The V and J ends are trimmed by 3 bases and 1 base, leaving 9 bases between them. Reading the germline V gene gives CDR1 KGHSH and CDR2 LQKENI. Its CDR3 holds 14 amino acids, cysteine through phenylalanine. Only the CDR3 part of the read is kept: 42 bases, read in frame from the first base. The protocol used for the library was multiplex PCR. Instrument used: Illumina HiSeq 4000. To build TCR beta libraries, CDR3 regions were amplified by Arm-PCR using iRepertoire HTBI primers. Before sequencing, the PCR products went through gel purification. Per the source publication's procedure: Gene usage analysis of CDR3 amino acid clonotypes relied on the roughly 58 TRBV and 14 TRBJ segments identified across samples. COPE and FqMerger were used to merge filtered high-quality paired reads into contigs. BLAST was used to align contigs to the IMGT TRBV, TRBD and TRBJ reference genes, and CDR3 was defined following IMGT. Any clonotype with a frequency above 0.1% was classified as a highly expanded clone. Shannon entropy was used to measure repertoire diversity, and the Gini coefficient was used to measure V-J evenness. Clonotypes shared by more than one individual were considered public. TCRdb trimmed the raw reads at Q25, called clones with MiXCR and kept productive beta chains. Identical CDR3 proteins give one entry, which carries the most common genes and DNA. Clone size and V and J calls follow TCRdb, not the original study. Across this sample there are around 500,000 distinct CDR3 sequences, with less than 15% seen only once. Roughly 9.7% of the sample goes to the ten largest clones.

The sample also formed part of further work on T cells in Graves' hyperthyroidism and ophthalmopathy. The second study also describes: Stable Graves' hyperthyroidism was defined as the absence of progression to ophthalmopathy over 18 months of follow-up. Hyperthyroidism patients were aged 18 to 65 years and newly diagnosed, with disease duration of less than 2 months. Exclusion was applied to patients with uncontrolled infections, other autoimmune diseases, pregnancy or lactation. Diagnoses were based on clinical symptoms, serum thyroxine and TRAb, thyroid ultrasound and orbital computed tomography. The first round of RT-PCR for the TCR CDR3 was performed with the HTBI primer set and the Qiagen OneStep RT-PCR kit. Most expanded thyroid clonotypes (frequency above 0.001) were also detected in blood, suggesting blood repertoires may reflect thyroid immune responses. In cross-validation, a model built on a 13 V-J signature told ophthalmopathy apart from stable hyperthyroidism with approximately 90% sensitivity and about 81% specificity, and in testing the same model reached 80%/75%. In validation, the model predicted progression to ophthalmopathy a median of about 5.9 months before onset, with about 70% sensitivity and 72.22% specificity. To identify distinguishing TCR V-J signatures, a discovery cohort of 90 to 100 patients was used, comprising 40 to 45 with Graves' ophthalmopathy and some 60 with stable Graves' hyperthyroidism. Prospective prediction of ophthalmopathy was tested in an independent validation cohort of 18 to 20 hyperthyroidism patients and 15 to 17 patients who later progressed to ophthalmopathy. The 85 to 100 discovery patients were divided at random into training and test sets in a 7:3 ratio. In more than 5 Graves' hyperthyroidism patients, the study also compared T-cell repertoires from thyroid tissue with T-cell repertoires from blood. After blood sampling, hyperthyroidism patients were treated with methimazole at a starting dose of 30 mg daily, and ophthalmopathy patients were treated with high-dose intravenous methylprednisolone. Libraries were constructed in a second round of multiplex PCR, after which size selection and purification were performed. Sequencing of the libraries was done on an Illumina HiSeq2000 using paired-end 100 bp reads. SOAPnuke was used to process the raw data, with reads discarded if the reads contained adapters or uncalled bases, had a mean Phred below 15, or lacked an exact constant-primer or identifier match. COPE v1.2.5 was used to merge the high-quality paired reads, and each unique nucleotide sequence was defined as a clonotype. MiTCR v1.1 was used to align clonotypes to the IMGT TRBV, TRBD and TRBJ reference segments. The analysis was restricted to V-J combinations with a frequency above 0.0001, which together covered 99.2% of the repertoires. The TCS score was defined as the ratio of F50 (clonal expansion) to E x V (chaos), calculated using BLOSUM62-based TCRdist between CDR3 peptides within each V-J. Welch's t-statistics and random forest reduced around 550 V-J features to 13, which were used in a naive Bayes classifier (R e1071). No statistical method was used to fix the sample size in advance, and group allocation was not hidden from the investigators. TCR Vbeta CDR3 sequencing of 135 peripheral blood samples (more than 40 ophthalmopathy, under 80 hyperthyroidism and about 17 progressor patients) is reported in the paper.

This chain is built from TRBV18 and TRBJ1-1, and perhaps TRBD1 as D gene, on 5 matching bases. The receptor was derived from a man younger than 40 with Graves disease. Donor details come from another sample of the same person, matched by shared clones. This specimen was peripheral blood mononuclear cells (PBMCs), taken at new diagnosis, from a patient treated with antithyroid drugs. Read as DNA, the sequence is TGTGCCAGCTCACCGAATACAGGGAACACTGAAGCTTTCTTT. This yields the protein CASSPNTGNTEAFF.